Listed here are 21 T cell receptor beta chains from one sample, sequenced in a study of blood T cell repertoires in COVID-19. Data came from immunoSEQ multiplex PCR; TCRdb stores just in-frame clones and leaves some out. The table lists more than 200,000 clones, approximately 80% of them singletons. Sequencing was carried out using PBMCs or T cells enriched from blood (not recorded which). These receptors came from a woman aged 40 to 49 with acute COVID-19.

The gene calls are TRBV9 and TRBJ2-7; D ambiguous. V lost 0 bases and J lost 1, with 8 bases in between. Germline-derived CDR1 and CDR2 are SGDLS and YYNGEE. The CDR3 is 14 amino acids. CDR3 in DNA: TGTGCCAGCAGCGTAGCCCTAGGTTCCTACGAGCAGTACTTC. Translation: CASSVALGSYEQYF.

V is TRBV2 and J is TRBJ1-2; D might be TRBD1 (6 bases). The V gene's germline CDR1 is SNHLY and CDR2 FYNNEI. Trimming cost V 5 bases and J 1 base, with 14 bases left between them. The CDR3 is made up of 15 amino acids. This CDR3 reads CASSQDSLLNYGYTF. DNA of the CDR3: TGTGCCAGCAGTCAGGACAGCCTACTTAACTATGGCTACACCTTC.

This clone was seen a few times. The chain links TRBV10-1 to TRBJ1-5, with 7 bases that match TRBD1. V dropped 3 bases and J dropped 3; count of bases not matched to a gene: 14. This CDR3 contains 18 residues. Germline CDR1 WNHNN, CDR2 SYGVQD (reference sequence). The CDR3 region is CASSENLRDRGDNQPQHF. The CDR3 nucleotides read TGCGCCAGCAGTGAAAATCTCCGGGACAGAGGTGACAATCAGCCCCAGCATTTT.

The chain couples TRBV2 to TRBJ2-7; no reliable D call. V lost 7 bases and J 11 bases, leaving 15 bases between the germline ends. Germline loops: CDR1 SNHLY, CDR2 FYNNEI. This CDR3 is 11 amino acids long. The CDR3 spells CASTQDGEEYF. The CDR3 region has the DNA TGTGCCAGCACCCAAGACGGAGAGGAGTACTTC.

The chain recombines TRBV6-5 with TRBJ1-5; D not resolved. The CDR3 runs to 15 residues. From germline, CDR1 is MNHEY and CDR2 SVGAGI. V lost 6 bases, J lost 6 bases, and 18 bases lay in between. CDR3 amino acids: CASSSGDGGPQPQHF. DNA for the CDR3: TGTGCCAGCAGCTCTGGCGACGGCGGGCCTCAGCCCCAGCATTTT.

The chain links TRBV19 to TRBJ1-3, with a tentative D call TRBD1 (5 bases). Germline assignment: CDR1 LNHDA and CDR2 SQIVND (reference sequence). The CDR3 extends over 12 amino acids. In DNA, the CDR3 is TGTGCATCCGGGACTGAAGGAAACACCATATATTTT. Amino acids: CASGTEGNTIYF. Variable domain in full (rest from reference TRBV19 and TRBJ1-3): DGGITQSPKYLFRKEGQNVTLSCEQNLNHDAMYWYRQDPGQGLRLIYYSQIVNDFQKGDIAEGYSVSREKKESFPLTVTSAQKNPTAFYLCASGTEGNTIYFGEGSWLTVV.

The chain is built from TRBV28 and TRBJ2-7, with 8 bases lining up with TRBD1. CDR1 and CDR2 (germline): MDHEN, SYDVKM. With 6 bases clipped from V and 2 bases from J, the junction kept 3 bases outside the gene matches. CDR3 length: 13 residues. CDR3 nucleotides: TGTGCCAGCAGAGGGACAGGAGCCTACGAGCAGTACTTC. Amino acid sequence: CASRGTGAYEQYF.

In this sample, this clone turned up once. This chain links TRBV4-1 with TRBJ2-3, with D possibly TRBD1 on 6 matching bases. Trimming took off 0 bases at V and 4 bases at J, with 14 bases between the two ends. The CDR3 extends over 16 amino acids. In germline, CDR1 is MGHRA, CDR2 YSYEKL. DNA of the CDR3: TGCGCCAGCAGCCAAGAAAGGACAGTTAGGGCAGATACGCAGTATTTT. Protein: CASSQERTVRADTQYF.

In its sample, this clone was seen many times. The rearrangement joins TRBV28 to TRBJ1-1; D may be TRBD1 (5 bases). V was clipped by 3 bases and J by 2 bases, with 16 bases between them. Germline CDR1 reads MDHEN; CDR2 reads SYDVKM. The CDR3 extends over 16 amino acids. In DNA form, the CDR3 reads TGTGCCAGCAGTTTGCCAGGGAGGTCAGGAAACACTGAAGCTTTCTTT. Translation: CASSLPGRSGNTEAFF.

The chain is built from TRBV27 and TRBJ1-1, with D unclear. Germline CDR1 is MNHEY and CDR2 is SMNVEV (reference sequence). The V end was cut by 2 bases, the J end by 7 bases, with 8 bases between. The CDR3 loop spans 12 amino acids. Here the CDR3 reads CASSLMGSEAFF. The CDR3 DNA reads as TGTGCCAGCAGTTTAATGGGCAGTGAAGCTTTCTTT.

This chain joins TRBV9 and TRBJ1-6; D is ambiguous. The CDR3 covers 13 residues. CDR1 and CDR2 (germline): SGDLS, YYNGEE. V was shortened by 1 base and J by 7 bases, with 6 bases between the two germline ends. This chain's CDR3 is CASSVRENSPLHF. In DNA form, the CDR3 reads TGTGCCAGCAGCGTACGCGAGAATTCACCCCTCCACTTT.

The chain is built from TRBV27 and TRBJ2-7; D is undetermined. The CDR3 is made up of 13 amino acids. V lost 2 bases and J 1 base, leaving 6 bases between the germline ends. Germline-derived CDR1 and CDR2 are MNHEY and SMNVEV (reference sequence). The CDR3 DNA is TGTGCCAGCAGTTTAGACAAATCCTACGAGCAGTACTTC. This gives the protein CASSLDKSYEQYF.

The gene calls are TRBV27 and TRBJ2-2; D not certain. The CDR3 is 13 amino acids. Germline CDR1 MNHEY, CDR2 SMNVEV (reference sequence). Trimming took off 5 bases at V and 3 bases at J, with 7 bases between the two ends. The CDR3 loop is CASSGVYTGELFF. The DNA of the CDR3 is TGTGCCAGCAGTGGAGTTTACACCGGGGAGCTGTTTTTT.

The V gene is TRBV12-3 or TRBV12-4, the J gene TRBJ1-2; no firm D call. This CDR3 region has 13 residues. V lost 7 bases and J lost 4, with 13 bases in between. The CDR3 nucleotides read TGTGCCAGCACCCCGGGATACCTCTATGGCTACACCTTC. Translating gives CASTPGYLYGYTF.

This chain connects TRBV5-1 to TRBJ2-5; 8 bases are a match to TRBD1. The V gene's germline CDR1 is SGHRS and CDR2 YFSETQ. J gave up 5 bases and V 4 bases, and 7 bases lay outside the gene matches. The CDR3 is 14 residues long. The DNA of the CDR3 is TGCGCCAGCAGCAGGAGGACAGGGAGTGAGACCCAGTACTTC. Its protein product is CASSRRTGSETQYF.

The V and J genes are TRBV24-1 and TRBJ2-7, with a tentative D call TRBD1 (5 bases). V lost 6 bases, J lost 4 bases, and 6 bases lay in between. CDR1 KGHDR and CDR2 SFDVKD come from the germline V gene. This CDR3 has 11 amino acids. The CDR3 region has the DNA TGTGCCACCAGTCAGGGATACGAGCAGTACTTC. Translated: CATSQGYEQYF.

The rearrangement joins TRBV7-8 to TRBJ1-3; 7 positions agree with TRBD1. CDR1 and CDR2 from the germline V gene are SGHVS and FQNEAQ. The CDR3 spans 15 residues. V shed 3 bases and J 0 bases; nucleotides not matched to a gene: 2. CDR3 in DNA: TGTGCCAGCAGCTTCGGACAGGACTCTGGAAACACCATATATTTT. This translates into CASSFGQDSGNTIYF.

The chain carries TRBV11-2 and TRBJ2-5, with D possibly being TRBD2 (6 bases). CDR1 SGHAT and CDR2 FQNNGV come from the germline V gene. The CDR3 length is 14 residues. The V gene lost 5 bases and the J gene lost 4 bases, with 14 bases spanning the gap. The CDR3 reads CASSPVGEAETQYF. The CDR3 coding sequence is TGTGCCAGCAGCCCAGTGGGGGAGGCAGAGACCCAGTACTTC.

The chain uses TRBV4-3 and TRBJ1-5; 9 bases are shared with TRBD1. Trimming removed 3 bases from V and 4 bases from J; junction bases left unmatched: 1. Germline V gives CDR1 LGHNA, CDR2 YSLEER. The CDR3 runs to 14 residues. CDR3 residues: CASSQGTGNQPQHF. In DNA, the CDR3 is TGCGCCAGCAGCCAGGGGACAGGGAATCAGCCCCAGCATTTT.

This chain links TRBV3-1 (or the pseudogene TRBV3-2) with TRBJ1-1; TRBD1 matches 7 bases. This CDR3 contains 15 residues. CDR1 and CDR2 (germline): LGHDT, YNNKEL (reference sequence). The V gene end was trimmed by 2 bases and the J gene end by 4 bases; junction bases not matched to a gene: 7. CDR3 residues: CASSQKQGSGTEAFF. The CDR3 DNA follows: TGTGCCAGCAGCCAAAAACAGGGGTCTGGCACTGAAGCTTTCTTT.

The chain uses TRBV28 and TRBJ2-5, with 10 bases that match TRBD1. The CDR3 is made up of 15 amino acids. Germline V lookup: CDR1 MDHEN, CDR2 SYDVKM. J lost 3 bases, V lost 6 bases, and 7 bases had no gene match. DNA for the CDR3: TGTGCCAGCAGACTAGACAGGGGGCATGAAGAGACCCAGTACTTC. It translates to CASRLDRGHEETQYF. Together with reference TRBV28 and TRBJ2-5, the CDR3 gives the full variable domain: DVKVTQSSRYLVKRTGEKVFLECVQDMDHENMFWYRQDPGLGLRLIYFSYDVKMKEKGDIPEGYSVSREKKERFSLILESASTNQTSMYLCASRLDRGHEETQYFGPGTRLLVL.